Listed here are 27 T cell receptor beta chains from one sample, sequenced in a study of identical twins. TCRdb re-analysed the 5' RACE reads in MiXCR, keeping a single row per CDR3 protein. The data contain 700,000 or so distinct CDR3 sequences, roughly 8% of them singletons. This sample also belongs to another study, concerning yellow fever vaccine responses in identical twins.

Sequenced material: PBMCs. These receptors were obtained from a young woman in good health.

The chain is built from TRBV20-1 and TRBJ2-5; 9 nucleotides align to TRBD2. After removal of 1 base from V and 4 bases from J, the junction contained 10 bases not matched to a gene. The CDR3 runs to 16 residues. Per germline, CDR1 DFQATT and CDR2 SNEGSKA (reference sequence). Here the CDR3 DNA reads TGCAGTGCTAGAGTTTTCGGCGGGGGGGCCGGAGAGACCCAGTACTTC. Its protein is CSARVFGGGAGETQYF.

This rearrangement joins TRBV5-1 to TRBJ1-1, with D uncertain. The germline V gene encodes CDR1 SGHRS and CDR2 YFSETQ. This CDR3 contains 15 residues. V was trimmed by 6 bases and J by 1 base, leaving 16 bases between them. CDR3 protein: CASTLRPGENTEAFF. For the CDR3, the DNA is TGCGCCAGCACCTTACGACCCGGGGAGAACACTGAAGCTTTCTTT.

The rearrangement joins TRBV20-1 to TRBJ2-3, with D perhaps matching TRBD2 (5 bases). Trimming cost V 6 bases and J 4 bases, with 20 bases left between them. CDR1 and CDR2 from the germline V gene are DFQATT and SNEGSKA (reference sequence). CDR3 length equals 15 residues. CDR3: CSARGISGFADTQYF. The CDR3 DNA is TGCAGTGCCCGAGGCATTTCGGGGTTCGCAGATACGCAGTATTTT.

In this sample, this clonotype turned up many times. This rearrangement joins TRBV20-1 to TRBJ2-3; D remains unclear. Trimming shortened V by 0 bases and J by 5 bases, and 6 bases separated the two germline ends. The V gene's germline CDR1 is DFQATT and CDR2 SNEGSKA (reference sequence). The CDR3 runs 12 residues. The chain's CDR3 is CSARDTVDTQYF. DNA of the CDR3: TGCAGTGCTAGAGATACGGTAGATACGCAGTATTTT.

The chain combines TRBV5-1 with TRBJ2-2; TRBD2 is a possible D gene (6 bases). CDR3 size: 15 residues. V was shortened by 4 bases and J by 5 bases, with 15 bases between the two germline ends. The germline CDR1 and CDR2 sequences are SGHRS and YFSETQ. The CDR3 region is CASSVGTEGTGELFF. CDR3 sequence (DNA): TGCGCCAGCAGCGTAGGGACGGAGGGGACCGGGGAGCTGTTTTTT.

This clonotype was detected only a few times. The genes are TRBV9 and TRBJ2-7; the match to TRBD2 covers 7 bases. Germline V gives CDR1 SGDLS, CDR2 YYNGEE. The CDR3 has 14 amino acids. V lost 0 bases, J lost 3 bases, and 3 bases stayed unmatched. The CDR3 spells CASSVGASGYEQYF. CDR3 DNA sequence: TGTGCCAGCAGCGTAGGGGCTAGCGGCTACGAGCAGTACTTC.

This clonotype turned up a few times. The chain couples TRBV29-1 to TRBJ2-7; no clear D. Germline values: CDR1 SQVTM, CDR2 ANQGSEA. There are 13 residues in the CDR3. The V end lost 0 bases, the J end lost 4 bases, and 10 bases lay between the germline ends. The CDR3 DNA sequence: TGCAGCGTTGAAGATGGGGTCAGTTACGAGCAGTACTTC. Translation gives CSVEDGVSYEQYF.

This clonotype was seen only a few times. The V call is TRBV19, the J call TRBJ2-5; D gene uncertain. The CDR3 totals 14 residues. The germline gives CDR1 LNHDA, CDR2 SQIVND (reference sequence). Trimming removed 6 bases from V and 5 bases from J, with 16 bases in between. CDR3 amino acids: CASRGPGKKETQYF. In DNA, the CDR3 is TGTGCCAGTAGAGGGCCAGGAAAGAAGGAGACCCAGTACTTC.

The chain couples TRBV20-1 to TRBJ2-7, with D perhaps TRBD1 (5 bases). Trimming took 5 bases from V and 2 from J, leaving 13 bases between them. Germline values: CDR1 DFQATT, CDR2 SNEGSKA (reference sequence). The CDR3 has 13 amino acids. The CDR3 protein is CSASRGPAYEQYF. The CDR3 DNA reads TGCAGTGCTTCTAGGGGCCCCGCCTACGAGCAGTACTTC.

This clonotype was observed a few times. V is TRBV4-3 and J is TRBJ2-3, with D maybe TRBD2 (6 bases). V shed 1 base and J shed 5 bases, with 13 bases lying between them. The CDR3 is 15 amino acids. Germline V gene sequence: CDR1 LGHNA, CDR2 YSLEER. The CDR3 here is CASSQGGGAGDTQYF. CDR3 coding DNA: TGCGCCAGCAGCCAAGGCGGAGGGGCGGGAGATACGCAGTATTTT.

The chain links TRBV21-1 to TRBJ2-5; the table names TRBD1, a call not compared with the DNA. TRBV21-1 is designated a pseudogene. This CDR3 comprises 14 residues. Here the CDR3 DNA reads TGTGCCAGCATCGAGCTGGGGCGGTTTGGGACCCAGTACTTC. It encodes CASIELGRFGTQYF.

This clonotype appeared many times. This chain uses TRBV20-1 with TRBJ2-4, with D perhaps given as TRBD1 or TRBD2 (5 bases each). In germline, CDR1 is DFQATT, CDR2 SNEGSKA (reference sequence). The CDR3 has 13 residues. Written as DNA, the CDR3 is TGCAACCTCAGGGACGGGGCCAAAAACATTCAGTACTTC. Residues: CNLRDGAKNIQYF.

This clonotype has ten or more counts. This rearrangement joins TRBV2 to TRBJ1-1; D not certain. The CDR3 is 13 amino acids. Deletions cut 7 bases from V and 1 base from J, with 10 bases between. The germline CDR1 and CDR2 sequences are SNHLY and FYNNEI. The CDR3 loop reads CASNWRGNTEAFF. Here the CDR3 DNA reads TGTGCCAGCAACTGGAGAGGGAACACTGAAGCTTTCTTT.

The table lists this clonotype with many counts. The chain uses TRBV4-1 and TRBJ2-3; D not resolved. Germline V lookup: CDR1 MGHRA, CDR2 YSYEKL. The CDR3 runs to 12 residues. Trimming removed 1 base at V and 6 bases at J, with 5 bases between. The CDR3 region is CASSQGVDTQYF. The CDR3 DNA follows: TGCGCCAGCAGCCAAGGGGTGGATACGCAGTATTTT.

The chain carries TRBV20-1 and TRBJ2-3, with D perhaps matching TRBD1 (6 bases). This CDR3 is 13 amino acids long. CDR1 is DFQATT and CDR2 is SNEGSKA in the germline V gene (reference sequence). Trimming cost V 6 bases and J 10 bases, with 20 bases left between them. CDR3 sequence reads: CSAADRIRGAQYF. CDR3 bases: TGCAGTGCCGCGGACAGAATACGGGGAGCGCAGTATTTT.

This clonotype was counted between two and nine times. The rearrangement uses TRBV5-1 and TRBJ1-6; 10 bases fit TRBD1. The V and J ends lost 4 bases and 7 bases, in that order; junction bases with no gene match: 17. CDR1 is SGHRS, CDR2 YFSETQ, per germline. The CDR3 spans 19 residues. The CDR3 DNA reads TGCGCCAGCAGCCGCGCTCGACAGGGACAGGGGCCCGTAAATTCACCCCTCCACTTT. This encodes CASSRARQGQGPVNSPLHF.

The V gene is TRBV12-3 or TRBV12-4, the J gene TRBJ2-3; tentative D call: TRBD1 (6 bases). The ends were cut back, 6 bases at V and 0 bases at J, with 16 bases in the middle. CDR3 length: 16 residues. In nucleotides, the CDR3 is TGTGCCAGCAGCACCGGGACAAGCCAAAGCACAGATACGCAGTATTTT. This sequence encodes CASSTGTSQSTDTQYF.

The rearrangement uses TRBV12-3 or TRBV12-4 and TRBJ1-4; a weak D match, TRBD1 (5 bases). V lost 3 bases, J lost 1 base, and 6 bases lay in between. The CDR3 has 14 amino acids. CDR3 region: CASSFGGTNEKLFF. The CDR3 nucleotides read TGTGCCAGCAGTTTCGGGGGAACTAATGAAAAACTGTTTTTT.

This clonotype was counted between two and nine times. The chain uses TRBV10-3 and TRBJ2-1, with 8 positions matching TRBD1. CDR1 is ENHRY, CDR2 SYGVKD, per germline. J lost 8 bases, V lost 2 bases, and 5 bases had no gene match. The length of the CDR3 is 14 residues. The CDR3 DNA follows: TGTGCCATCAGTGAGCAAGTACAGGGGGATGAGCAGTTCTTC. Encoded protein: CAISEQVQGDEQFF.

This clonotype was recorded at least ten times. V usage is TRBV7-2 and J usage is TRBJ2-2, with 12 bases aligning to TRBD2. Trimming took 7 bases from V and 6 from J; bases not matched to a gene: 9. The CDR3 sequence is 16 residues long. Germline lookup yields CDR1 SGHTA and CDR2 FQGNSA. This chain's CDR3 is CASKDLAGGPSGELFF. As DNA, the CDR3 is TGTGCCAGCAAAGATCTAGCGGGGGGGCCCTCCGGGGAGCTGTTTTTT. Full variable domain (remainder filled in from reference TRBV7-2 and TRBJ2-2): GAGVSQSPSNKVTEKGKDVELRCDPISGHTALYWYRQSLGQGLEFLIYFQGNSAPDKSGLPSDRFSAERTGGSVSTLTIQRTQQEDSAVYLCASKDLAGGPSGELFFGEGSRLTVL.

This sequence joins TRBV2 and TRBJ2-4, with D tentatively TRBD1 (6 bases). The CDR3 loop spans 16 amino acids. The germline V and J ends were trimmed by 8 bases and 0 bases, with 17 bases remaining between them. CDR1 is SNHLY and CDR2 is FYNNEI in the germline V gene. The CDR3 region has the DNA TGTGCCAGCCGCAGCCGGGTGGGGGCAGCCAAAAACATTCAGTACTTC. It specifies CASRSRVGAAKNIQYF.

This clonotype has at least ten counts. The CDR3, as DNA: TGTGCCAGCAGCTTAGCGGGGCGGGGCTCCACAGATACGCAGTATTTT. Its protein product is CASSLAGRGSTDTQYF. The V and J genes are TRBV11-2 and TRBJ2-3, with D perhaps TRBD2 (6 bases). There are 16 residues in the CDR3. The germline CDR1 and CDR2 sequences are SGHAT and FQNNGV. Between the trimmed V and J ends, which lost 1 base and 2 bases, there was a span of 13 bases.

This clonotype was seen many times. CDR3 DNA sequence: TGTGCCAGCAGCCAACGGACAGCGACGAACACCGGGGAGCTGTTTTTT. It specifies CASSQRTATNTGELFF. The chain is built from TRBV4-2 and TRBJ2-2; possibly TRBD1 for D (6 bases). Germline CDR1 and CDR2: LGHNA and YNFKEQ. The V end was cut by 2 bases, the J end by 0 bases, with 10 bases between. The CDR3 has 16 amino acids.

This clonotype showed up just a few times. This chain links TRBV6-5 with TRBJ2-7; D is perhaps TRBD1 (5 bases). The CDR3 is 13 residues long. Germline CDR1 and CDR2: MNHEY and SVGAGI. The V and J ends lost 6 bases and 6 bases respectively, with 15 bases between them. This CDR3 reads CASRLLQGSEQYF. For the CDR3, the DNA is TGTGCCAGCAGATTACTCCAGGGATCCGAGCAGTACTTC.

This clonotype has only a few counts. The CDR3 DNA follows: TGTGCCAGCAGTTTAAGGCGGGGGATGACCTACGAGCAGTACTTC. This sequence encodes CASSLRRGMTYEQYF. This chain joins TRBV27 and TRBJ2-7; TRBD2 matches at 7 bases. J was trimmed by 2 bases and V by 2 bases; bases with no gene match: 6. CDR3 length: 15 amino acids. Germline loops: CDR1 MNHEY, CDR2 SMNVEV (reference sequence).

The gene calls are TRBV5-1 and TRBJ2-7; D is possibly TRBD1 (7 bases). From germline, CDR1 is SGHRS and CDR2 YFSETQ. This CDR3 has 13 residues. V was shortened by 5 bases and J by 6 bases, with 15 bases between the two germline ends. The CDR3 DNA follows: TGCGCCAGCAGTCGGGACCAGGGGGGCGAGCAGTACTTC. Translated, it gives CASSRDQGGEQYF.

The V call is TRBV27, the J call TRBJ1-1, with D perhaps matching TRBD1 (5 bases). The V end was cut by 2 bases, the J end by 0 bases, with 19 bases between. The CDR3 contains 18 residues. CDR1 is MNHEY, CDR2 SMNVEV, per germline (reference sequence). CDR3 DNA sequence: TGTGCCAGCAGTTTAGCGCCTAAAGGGGTTCCTTTGAACACTGAAGCTTTCTTT. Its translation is CASSLAPKGVPLNTEAFF.